This T cell receptor beta chain was captured in a study of immune evolution from preneoplasia to lung adenocarcinoma. V lost 3 bases to trimming and J lost 5 bases, with 27 bases between them. Looked up from germline, CDR1 is SGHRS and CDR2 is YFSETQ. This CDR3 comprises 18 residues. H&E slides confirmed each diagnosis, reviewed by two pathologists independently. After pathologic assessment, macro-dissection selected premalignant or tumor cells for extraction. Libraries were prepared by immunoSEQ multiplex PCR; TCRdb keeps only in-frame clonotypes and omits some of them. This table holds 30,000 to 45,000 clones, about 73% found once. Note on this clone: Its target is not known.

General observations from the study: Later-stage lesions appeared to have more T cells, more diversity, less clonality.

The sequenced material came from FFPE invasive lung adenocarcinoma tissue. V usage is TRBV5-1 and J usage is TRBJ2-7; D might be TRBD1 or TRBD2, each matching 5 bases. The origin of this receptor is a person in their 60s with lung adenocarcinoma. CDR3 region: CASSSLIYAGLLGDEQYF. The CDR3 DNA is TGCGCCAGCAGCTCGTTAATCTACGCAGGGCTCCTCGGGGACGAGCAGTACTTC.